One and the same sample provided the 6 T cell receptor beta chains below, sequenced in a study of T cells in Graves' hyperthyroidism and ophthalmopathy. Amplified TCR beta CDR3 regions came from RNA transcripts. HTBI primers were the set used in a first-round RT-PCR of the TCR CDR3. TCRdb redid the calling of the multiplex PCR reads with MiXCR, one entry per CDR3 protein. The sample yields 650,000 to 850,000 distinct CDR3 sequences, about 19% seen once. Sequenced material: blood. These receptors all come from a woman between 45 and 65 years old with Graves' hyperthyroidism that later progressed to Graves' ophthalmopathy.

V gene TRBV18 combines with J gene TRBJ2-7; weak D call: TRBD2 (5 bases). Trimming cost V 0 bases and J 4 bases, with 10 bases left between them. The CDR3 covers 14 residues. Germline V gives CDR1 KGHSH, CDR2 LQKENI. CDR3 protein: CASSPPAGKYEQYF. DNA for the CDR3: TGTGCCAGCTCACCACCGGCGGGCAAATACGAGCAGTACTTC.

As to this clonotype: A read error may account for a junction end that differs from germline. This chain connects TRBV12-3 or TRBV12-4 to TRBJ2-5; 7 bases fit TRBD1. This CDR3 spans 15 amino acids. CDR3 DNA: TGTACCAGCAGCCTAAGGACAGGATGGAAAGAGACCCAGTACTTC. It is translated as CTSSLRTGWKETQYF.

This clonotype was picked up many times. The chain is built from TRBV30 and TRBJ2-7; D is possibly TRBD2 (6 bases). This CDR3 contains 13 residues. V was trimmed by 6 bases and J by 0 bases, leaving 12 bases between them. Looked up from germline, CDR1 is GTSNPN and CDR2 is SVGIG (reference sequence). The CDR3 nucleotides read TGTGCCTGCGGGGAGGATGTCTCCTACGAGCAGTACTTC. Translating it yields CACGEDVSYEQYF. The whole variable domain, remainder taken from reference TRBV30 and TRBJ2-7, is SQTIHQWPATLVQPVGSPLSLECTVEGTSNPNLYWYRQAAGRGLQLLFYSVGIGQISSEVPQNLSASRPQDRQFILSSKKLLLSDSGFYLCACGEDVSYEQYFGPGTRLTVT.

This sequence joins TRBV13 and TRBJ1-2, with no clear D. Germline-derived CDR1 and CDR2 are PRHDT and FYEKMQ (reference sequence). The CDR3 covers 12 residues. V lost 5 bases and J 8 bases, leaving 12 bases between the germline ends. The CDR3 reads CASSGLSLGYTF. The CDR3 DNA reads TGTGCCAGCAGCGGACTCTCCCTGGGCTACACCTTC.

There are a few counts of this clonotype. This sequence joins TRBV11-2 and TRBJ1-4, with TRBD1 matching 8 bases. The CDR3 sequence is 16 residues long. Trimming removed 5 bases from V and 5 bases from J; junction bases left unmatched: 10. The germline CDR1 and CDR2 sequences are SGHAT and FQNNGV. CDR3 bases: TGTGCCAGCAGCCCTCCCCCAGGGGGCAGGAATGAAAAACTGTTTTTT. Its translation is CASSPPPGGRNEKLFF.

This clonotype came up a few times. The CDR3: CASSLRGVWETQYF. The CDR3 region has the DNA TGTGCCAGCAGCTTGCGGGGGGTCTGGGAGACCCAGTACTTC. The chain employs TRBV5-4 and TRBJ2-5; 7 positions agree with TRBD2. The CDR3 spans 14 residues. CDR1 and CDR2 from the germline V gene are SGHNT and YYREEE (reference sequence). The J segment lost 5 bases and the V segment lost 1 base, leaving 5 bases of the junction unmatched. Based on the CDR3 plus reference TRBV5-4 and TRBJ2-5, the full variable domain is ETGVTQSPTHLIKTRGQQVTLRCSSQSGHNTVSWYQQALGQGPQFIFQYYREEENGRGNFPPRFSGLQFPNYSSELNVNALELDDSALYLCASSLRGVWETQYFGPGTRLLVL.